This TCR beta chain was found in a study of T cell responses to AZD1222 COVID-19 vaccine (dated by TCRdb to 2020 to 2023). For the study in its entirety: A total of 230 to 250 trial participants underwent TCR sequencing, of whom 207 had received two doses of AZD1222 and approximately 25 had received two doses of the MenACWY control vaccine. Trial participants were enrolled by age into subgroups of 18-55, 56-69 and 70-plus years, and approximately 150, 30 and 60 TCR-sequenced participants, respectively, were included in these subgroups.

Interpreted using the paper, the time point label stands for: about 28 days (+/-7) after the second vaccine dose. AZD1222 recipients given second doses at about 4 weeks or at about 12 weeks were pooled, since spike-specific TCR depth and breadth were not found to differ between the two schedules. The vaccinee samples were drawn from two UK trials, COV001 and COV002, one of which was a single-blind randomized controlled phase 2/3 trial testing AZD1222 (ChAdOx1 nCoV-19) in healthy adults. For TCRbeta chain sequencing, PBMC samples were collected from trial participants at day 0 and at day 28 after the second dose. According to the germline V gene (reference sequence), CDR1 reads LNHNV and CDR2 reads YYDKDF. From cysteine to phenylalanine, the CDR3 is 14 amino acids long. The CDR3 DNA has 42 bases and is translated from base 1. The germline ends are 18 bases apart after V is trimmed by 5 bases and J by 8 bases.

Overall study outcomes, separate from this receptor: After two AZD1222 doses, both the breadth and the depth of spike-specific TCRs were significantly higher than at day 0 and than in MenACWY recipients. Because no day 14 peak-response samples were available, repertoires were characterized only after the peak T cell response. Conclusions about previously exposed vaccinees are limited because only a handful of AZD1222 recipients were SARS-CoV-2 seropositive at baseline. Participants were mostly white British and included more females than males, and it was suggested by the authors that clonal diversity may have been underestimated. In the small 56-69-year group, the increase in depth fell short of significance, most likely because of low power. Vaccine-associated CD4 TCRs spanned the whole spike protein, with dominant responses in regions 160-218 and 743-854. Epitopes outside the regions mutated in the B.1.351 and B.1.1.7 variants were reportedly recognized by nearly half of the unique spike-specific TCRs.

Turning to this clone: Its antigen is still unknown. No much larger clone exists at a distance of one base, and base qualities are not known.

The CDR3 regions of human TCRbeta chains were analyzed by immunosequencing. In the original analysis: Repertoire TCRs were checked for matches against a reference library of SARS-CoV-2-specific TCRs that had been generated using the MIRA antigen-specificity platform. Breadth was defined as the fraction of unique TCRs that were SARS-CoV-2-associated, and depth was defined as the fraction of total T cells that were SARS-CoV-2-associated. Each spike-specific TCR was assigned to its reactive spike region and to a CD4 or CD8 class using the MIRA data. Log10-transformed breadth and depth values were compared by one-way ANOVA with Sidak's multiple comparisons tests. Here the immuneACCESS table is served through TCRdb, limited to in-frame sequences with V and J called. Missing clones are a known gap in these copies; in checked studies unresolved V genes cover under half, and the rest lacks a known reason. D and trimming were read from the DNA, whereas the V and J calls and clone size are those reported in that table. The sample yields about 67,000 clones; under 90% were counted once. 5.5% to 7% of the sample comes from the top ten.

This TCR was sampled from an adult who received the AZD1222 COVID-19 vaccine. The chain is made from TRBV15 and TRBJ1-2, with the D gene call left open. The sample consisted of peripheral blood, taken 28 days after the second AZD1222 dose. At the DNA level, the sequence is TGTGCCACCAGCTCCAACGGACCAAAGGGCGGCTACACCTTC. It specifies CATSSNGPKGGYTF.